This record covers a single TCR beta chain. This specimen belongs to a study of T cell repertoires in aging, cancer and after chemotherapy. TCR beta rearrangements were amplified from peripheral blood genomic DNA. Rearranged V-D-J TRB sequences were amplified with a mixed TRB-A/B primer pool. MiXCR, applied by TCRdb to the multiplex PCR reads, yields one record per CDR3 protein. The sample includes 2,500 or so distinct CDR3 sequences, approximately 52% of them seen just once. Germline trimming cut 5 bases from V and 5 bases from J; bases unmatched to any gene: 7. The CDR3 loop spans 16 amino acids. Germline V gene sequence: CDR1 SGHTA, CDR2 FQGNSA.

Sequenced input: blood. The sequence came from a human donor with a blood cancer. The donor label of this sample is uncertain. The chain uses TRBV7-2 and TRBJ1-5; TRBD1 matches 12 bases. CDR3 nucleotide sequence: TGTGCCAGCAGCCCCGGGGGACAGGGGGCAGATCAGCCCCAGCATTTT. The encoded protein is CASSPGGQGADQPQHF.